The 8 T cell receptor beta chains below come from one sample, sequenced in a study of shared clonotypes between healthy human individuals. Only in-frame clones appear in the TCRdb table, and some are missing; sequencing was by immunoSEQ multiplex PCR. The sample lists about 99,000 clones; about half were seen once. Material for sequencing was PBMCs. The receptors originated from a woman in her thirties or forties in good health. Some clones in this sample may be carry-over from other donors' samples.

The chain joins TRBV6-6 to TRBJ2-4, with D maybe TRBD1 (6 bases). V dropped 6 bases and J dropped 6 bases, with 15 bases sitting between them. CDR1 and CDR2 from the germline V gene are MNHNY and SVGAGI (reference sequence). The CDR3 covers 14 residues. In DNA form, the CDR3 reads TGTGCCAGCAGCTGGAACAGGGCTGGAAACATTCAGTACTTC. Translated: CASSWNRAGNIQYF.

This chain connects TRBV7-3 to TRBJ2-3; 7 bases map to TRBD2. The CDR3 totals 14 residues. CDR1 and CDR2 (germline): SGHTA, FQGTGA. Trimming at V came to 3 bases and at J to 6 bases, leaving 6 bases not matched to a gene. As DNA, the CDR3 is TGTGCCAGCAGCTTTTCGGGAGGTGCTGATACGCAGTATTTT. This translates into CASSFSGGADTQYF.

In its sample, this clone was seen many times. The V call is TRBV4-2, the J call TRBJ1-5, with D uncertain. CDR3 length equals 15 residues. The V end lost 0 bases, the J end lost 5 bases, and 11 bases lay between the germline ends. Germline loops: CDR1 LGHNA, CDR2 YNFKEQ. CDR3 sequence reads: CASSQDRAGYQPQHF. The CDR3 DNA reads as TGTGCCAGCAGCCAAGATAGGGCGGGGTATCAGCCCCAGCATTTT.

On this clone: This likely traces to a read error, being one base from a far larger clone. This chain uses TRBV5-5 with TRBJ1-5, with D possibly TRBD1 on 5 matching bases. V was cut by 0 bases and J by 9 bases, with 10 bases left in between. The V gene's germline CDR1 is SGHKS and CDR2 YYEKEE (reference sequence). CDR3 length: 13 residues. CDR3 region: CASSLVRGGPQHF. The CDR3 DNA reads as TGTGCCAGCAGCTTGGTAAGGGGCGGGCCCCAGCATTTT.

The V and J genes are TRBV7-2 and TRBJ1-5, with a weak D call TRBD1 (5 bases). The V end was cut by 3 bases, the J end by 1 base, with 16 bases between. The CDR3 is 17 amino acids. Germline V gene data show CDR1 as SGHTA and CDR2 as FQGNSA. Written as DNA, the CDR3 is TGTGCCAGCAGCTTGGGCAGGGAGAGACCAAGCAATCAGCCCCAGCATTTT. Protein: CASSLGRERPSNQPQHF.

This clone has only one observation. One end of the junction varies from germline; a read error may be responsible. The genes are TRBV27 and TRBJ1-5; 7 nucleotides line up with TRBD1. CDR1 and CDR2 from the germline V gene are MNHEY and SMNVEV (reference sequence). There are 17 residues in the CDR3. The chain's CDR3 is CASSISATGNSNQPQHF. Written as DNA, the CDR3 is TGTGCCAGCAGTATATCCGCGACAGGGAATAGCAATCAGCCCCAGCATTTT.

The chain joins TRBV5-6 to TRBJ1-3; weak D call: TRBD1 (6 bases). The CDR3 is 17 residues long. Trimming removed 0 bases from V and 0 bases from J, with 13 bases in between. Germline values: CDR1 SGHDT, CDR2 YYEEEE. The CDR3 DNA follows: TGTGCCAGCAGCTTGGATTCCCGGACAGCCTCTGGAAACACCATATATTTT. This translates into CASSLDSRTASGNTIYF.

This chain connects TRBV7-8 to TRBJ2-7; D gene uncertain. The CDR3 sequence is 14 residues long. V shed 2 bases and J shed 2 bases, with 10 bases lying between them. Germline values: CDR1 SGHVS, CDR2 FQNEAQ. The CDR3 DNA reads TGTGCCAGCAGCTTAAGGAAAGGGCCCTACGAGCAGTACTTC. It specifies CASSLRKGPYEQYF. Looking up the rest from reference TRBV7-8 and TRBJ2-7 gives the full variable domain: GAGVSQSPRYKVAKRGQDVALRCDPISGHVSLFWYQQALGQGPEFLTYFQNEAQLDKSGLPSDRFFAERPEGSVSTLKIQRTQQEDSAVYLCASSLRKGPYEQYFGPGTRLTVT.